Each of the 9 T cell receptor beta chains below was sequenced from the same sample in a study of glioma-infiltrating T cells after dendritic cell vaccination. Sequencing was performed with immunoSEQ multiplex PCR; in TCRdb, only in-frame clones are kept and a portion is missing. The sample contains fewer than 75,000 clones, 65% to 90% of which appear only once. The material was blood, obtained before dendritic cell vaccination. These receptor sequences come from a human donor with glioblastoma.

This chain connects TRBV18 to TRBJ1-1; 8 positions agree with TRBD1. The length of the CDR3 is 15 residues. After removal of 2 bases from V and 3 bases from J, the junction contained 5 bases not matched to a gene. In germline, CDR1 is KGHSH, CDR2 LQKENI. The CDR3 here is CASSPGQGGDTEAFF. The CDR3 DNA sequence: TGTGCCAGCTCACCAGGACAGGGAGGCGACACTGAAGCTTTCTTT.

The chain employs TRBV13 and TRBJ2-1; 8 bases match TRBD2. This CDR3 spans 16 amino acids. The V gene end was trimmed by 0 bases and the J gene end by 2 bases; junction bases not matched to a gene: 3. The germline CDR1 and CDR2 sequences are PRHDT and FYEKMQ (reference sequence). CDR3 amino acids: CASSLGAGGPYNEQFF. The CDR3 DNA sequence: TGTGCCAGCAGCTTAGGGGCGGGGGGTCCCTACAATGAGCAGTTCTTC.

V gene TRBV6-5 combines with J gene TRBJ1-2; tentative D call: TRBD1 (5 bases). The CDR3 sequence is 16 residues long. CDR1 is MNHEY, CDR2 SVGAGI, per germline. Trimming left V 2 bases short and J 0 bases short, with 13 bases between. CDR3 in amino acids: CASSYRGLGPNYGYTF. The DNA for the CDR3 is TGTGCCAGCAGTTACAGGGGTCTGGGGCCTAACTATGGCTACACCTTC.

As DNA, the CDR3 is TGTGCCAGCAGCTTAGACGACAGGGGGCAGTCTGGGGCCAACGTCCTGACTTTC. As protein: CASSLDDRGQSGANVLTF. The J gene is TRBJ2-6, the V gene TRBV7-8, with 10 bases aligning to TRBD1. The CDR3 loop spans 18 amino acids. Germline loops: CDR1 SGHVS, CDR2 FQNEAQ. V was clipped by 1 base and J by 1 base; unmatched bases: 4.

The chain has TRBV18 and TRBJ1-1; possible D gene TRBD1, 5 bases. CDR3 length: 13 residues. V lost 3 bases, J lost 6 bases, and 11 bases lay in between. CDR1 and CDR2 from the germline V gene are KGHSH and LQKENI. The CDR3 region is CASSPQGRAEAFF. CDR3 coding DNA: TGTGCCAGCTCACCCCAGGGTAGGGCTGAAGCTTTCTTT. The full variable domain, in which reference TRBV18 and TRBJ1-1 provide the parts outside the CDR3, is NAGVMQNPRHLVRRRGQEARLRCSPMKGHSHVYWYRQLPEEGLKFMVYLQKENIIDESGMPKERFSAEFPKEGPSILRIQQVVRGDSAAYFCASSPQGRAEAFFGQGTRLTVV.

V gene TRBV13 combines with J gene TRBJ1-1; D might be TRBD1 (6 bases). Trimming took 4 bases from V and 7 from J, leaving 13 bases between them. CDR1 and CDR2 (germline): PRHDT, FYEKMQ (reference sequence). This CDR3 contains 13 residues. This CDR3 reads CASSSYRDREAFF. DNA for the CDR3: TGTGCCAGCAGCTCGTACAGGGACCGTGAAGCTTTCTTT. Complete variable domain (other parts from reference TRBV13 and TRBJ1-1): AAGVIQSPRHLIKEKRETATLKCYPIPRHDTVYWYQQGPGQDPQFLISFYEKMQSDKGSIPDRFSAQQFSDYHSELNMSSLELGDSALYFCASSSYRDREAFFGQGTRLTVV.

The chain uses TRBV4-1 and TRBJ2-3; D unclear. CDR3 length: 15 residues. V lost 1 base to trimming and J lost 2 bases, with 10 bases between them. In germline, CDR1 is MGHRA, CDR2 YSYEKL. The chain's CDR3 is CASSQGIYYTDTQYF. The CDR3 DNA reads as TGCGCCAGCAGCCAAGGTATCTATTACACAGATACGCAGTATTTT.

V gene TRBV10-3 combines with J gene TRBJ1-6, with a possible D match to TRBD1 (6 bases). The CDR3 runs to 16 residues. V dropped 3 bases and J dropped 4 bases, with 13 bases sitting between them. Germline CDR1 is ENHRY and CDR2 is SYGVKD. Here the CDR3 reads CAISEVRGGYNSPLHF. Here the CDR3 DNA reads TGTGCCATCAGTGAAGTAAGAGGGGGATATAATTCACCCCTCCACTTT.

V usage is TRBV6-6 and J usage is TRBJ2-5; the D gene is possibly TRBD2 (5 bases). Germline V gene data show CDR1 as MNHNY and CDR2 as SVGAGI (reference sequence). With 2 bases removed from V and 4 bases from J, the gap between germline ends came to 11 bases. The CDR3 contains 14 residues. CDR3 DNA: TGTGCCAGCAGTTACGGCCCCCGGGGAGAGACCCAGTACTTC. Its protein is CASSYGPRGETQYF.